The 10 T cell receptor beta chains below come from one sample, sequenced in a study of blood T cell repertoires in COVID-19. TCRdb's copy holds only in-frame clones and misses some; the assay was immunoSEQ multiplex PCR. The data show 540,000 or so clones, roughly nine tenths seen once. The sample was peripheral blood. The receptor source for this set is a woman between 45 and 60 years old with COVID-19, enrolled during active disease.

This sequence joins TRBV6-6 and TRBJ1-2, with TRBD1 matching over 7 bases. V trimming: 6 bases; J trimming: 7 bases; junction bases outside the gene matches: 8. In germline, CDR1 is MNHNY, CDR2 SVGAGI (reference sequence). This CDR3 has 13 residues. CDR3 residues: CASRPGQFGGYTF. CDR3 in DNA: TGTGCCAGCAGACCGGGACAGTTCGGTGGCTACACCTTC.

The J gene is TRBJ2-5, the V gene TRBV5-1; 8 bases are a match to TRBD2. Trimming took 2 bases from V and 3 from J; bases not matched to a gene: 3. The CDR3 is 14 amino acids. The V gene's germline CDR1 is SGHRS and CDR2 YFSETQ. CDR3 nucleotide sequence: TGCGCCAGCAGCTTAGGAGCGGGGGAAGAGACCCAGTACTTC. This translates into CASSLGAGEETQYF.

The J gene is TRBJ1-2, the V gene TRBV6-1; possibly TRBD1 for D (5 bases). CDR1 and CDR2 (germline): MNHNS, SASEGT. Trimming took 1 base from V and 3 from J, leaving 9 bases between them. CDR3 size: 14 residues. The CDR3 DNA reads TGTGCCAGCAGTGAAGGGGGGGGAGACTATGGCTACACCTTC. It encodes CASSEGGGDYGYTF.

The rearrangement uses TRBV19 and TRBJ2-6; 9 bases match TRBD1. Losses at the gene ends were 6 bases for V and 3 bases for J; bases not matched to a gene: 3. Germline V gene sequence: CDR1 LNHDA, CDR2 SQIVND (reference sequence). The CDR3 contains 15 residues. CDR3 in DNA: TGTGCCAGTAGCGGGACAGGGTATGGGGCCAACGTCCTGACTTTC. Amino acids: CASSGTGYGANVLTF.

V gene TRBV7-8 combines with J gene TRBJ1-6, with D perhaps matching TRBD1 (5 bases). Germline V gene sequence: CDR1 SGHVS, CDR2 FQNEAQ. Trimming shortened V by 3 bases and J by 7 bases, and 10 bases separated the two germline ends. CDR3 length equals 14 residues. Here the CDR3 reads CASSFRGANSPLHF. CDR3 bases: TGTGCCAGCAGCTTTAGGGGCGCGAATTCACCCCTCCACTTT.

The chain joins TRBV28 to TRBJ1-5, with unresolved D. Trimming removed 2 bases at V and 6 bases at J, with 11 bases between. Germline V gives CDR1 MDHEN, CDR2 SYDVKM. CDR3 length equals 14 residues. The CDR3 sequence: CASSLAGYGQPQHF. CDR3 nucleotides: TGTGCCAGCAGTTTAGCGGGGTATGGTCAGCCCCAGCATTTT.

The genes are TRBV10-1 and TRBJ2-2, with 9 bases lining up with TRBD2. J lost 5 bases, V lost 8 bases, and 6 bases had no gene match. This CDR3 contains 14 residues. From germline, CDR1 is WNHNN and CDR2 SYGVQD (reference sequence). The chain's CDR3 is CASGSSGVTGELFF. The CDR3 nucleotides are TGCGCCAGCGGGTCTAGCGGGGTGACCGGGGAGCTGTTTTTT.

DNA of the CDR3: TGTGCCACCAGCAGAGGGAGGGGAGTCAACTATGGCTACACCTTC. This gives the protein CATSRGRGVNYGYTF. This chain connects TRBV15 to TRBJ1-2; TRBD1 might be the D (5 bases). The V and J ends lost 1 base and 2 bases respectively, with 11 bases between them. CDR3 size: 15 residues. CDR1 is LNHNV and CDR2 is YYDKDF in the germline V gene (reference sequence).

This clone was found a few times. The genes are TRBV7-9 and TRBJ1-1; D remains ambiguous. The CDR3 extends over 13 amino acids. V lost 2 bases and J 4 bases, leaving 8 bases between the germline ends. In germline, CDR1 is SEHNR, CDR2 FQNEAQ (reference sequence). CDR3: CASSLFGGTEAFF. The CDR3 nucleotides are TGTGCCAGCAGCTTATTCGGAGGCACTGAAGCTTTCTTT.

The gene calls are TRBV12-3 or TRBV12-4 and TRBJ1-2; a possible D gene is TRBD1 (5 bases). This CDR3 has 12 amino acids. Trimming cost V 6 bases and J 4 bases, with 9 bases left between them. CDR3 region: CASSHDSYGYTF. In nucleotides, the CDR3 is TGTGCCAGCAGCCATGACAGCTATGGCTACACCTTC.